Reported below is one T cell receptor (beta chain). Its antigen is as yet unknown. Both 60 Vbeta primers and 13 Jbeta primers went into the PCR. Sequencing was performed with immunoSEQ multiplex PCR; in TCRdb, only in-frame clones are kept and a portion is missing. Here the sample spans roughly 220,000 clones, roughly 70% being singletons. These data come from a study of cytomegalovirus exposure and HLA in healthy donors. Notes on the study in general: In vitro work confirmed that three CMV-associated chains recognize CMV antigens. Productive rates of about 87% or about 30% were seen for most TCR beta V segments in an earlier analysis. TCR beta chains associated with HLA were, in a later analysis, more clonally expanded than equally common others. Reportedly, fewer N-insertions than the roughly 700-donor mean appeared in an Asian-associated ancestry cluster in a later analysis.

CDR3 length: 15 residues. Germline values: CDR1 LNHDA, CDR2 SQIVND (reference sequence). The ends lost 4 bases at V and 3 bases at J; junction bases unmatched: 5. The rearrangement uses TRBV19 and TRBJ1-5; 8 bases agree with TRBD1. Specimen: PBMCs. This TCR was sampled from a man aged 35-49 years in good health and CMV-seropositive. The CDR3 DNA sequence: TGTGCCAGTAGTAGGTTACAGGGGGACAATCAGCCCCAGCATTTT. It specifies CASSRLQGDNQPQHF.